The 16 T cell receptor beta chains below come from one sample, sequenced in a study of early T cells in non-severe SARS-CoV-2 infection (TCRdb year 2021). The method behind the library was 5' RACE. Sequenced using a NextSeq 500. TCRdb's own reprocessing of the public reads used fastp at Q25 and MiXCR and kept productive beta chains. Rows merge per CDR3 protein into single entries with the most common DNA and genes. For this sample the table gives 30,000 to 40,000 distinct CDR3 sequences, of which around 6% were detected only once. The ten largest account for roughly 4.4% of the sample. Sequenced material: whole blood, taken at baseline. The receptors here all came from an adult who was a healthcare worker with PCR-confirmed SARS-CoV-2 infection or an uninfected control (not recorded which).

Regarding this clonotype: With a much larger clone just one base away, this may be a read error. The rearrangement joins TRBV20-1 to TRBJ1-1; D remains unclear. This CDR3 has 13 residues. The germline CDR1 and CDR2 sequences are DFQATT and SNEGSKA (reference sequence). The CDR3 nucleotides read TGCAGTGCTAGACAGAATATGAACACTGCAGCTTTCTTT. This gives the protein CSARQNMNTAAFF.

This clonotype was observed a few times. The J gene is TRBJ2-2, the V gene TRBV12-3 or TRBV12-4; weak D call: TRBD2 (6 bases). The CDR3 extends over 13 amino acids. V lost 5 bases, J lost 8 bases, and 12 bases lay in between. The CDR3 loop reads CASSPSGGGELFF. CDR3 bases: TGTGCCAGCAGTCCCAGCGGAGGGGGGGAGCTGTTTTTT.

The table lists this clonotype with many counts. The chain combines TRBV6-5 with TRBJ1-4; D not certain. Trimming pared 0 bases from V and 5 bases from J, leaving 7 bases between. CDR1 and CDR2 from the germline V gene are MNHEY and SVGAGI. This CDR3 comprises 14 residues. CDR3 in amino acids: CASSYSFGNEKLFF. CDR3 coding DNA: TGTGCCAGCAGTTACTCGTTTGGGAATGAAAAACTGTTTTTT.

This clonotype was seen repeatedly, ten times or more. V is TRBV20-1 and J is TRBJ2-3; the D gene is possibly TRBD2 (6 bases). CDR1 DFQATT and CDR2 SNEGSKA come from the germline V gene (reference sequence). V was trimmed by 6 bases and J by 1 base, leaving 14 bases between them. The CDR3 loop spans 14 amino acids. The CDR3 bases are TGCAGTGCCCGGGCTCGCGGGGGCACAGATACGCAGTATTTT. Translation: CSARARGGTDTQYF.

This clonotype was seen at least ten times. The V call is TRBV27, the J call TRBJ1-6; unclear D gene. CDR3 size: 13 residues. The germline V gene encodes CDR1 MNHEY and CDR2 SMNVEV (reference sequence). Trimming pared 2 bases from V and 9 bases from J, leaving 8 bases between. CDR3 residues: CASSLQSGSPLHF. CDR3 DNA: TGTGCCAGCAGTTTACAGTCGGGTTCACCCCTCCACTTT.

This sequence joins TRBV2 and TRBJ2-2; 9 bases are a match to TRBD2. Trimming removed 9 bases from V and 7 bases from J; junction bases left unmatched: 12. The CDR3 totals 15 residues. Germline V gene sequence: CDR1 SNHLY, CDR2 FYNNEI. The CDR3 region is CASTPELAGFGELFF. CDR3 bases: TGTGCCAGTACCCCTGAGCTAGCGGGGTTCGGGGAGCTGTTTTTT.

This clonotype has ten or more counts. The J gene is TRBJ2-7, the V gene TRBV5-1, with 14 nucleotides matching TRBD2. V was clipped by 3 bases and J by 2 bases; unmatched bases: 13. CDR3 length: 19 amino acids. Germline V gene data show CDR1 as SGHRS and CDR2 as YFSETQ. In nucleotides, the CDR3 is TGCGCCAGCAGCTCGCCGGGACTAGCGGGAGAAAGGGGGGCCTACGAGCAGTACTTC. Encoded protein: CASSSPGLAGERGAYEQYF.

This clonotype was detected ten times or more. The V call is TRBV7-6, the J call TRBJ1-1; TRBD1 is a possible D gene (5 bases). The ends were cut back, 1 base at V and 2 bases at J, with 11 bases in the middle. This CDR3 has 15 amino acids. Germline V gene data show CDR1 as SGHVS and CDR2 as FNYEAQ. CDR3 nucleotide sequence: TGTGCCAGCAGCTTAGGGCGGCAGGGCAACACTGAAGCTTTCTTT. Amino acid sequence: CASSLGRQGNTEAFF.

This clonotype was seen many times. The rearrangement joins TRBV5-6 to TRBJ2-6, with D hard to call. CDR1 SGHDT and CDR2 YYEEEE come from the germline V gene. Trimming left V 3 bases short and J 4 bases short, with 11 bases between. The CDR3 loop spans 15 amino acids. The CDR3 spells CASSSRGAGANVLTF. The CDR3 nucleotides read TGTGCCAGCAGCTCGAGAGGAGCCGGGGCCAACGTCCTGACTTTC. The variable domain in full, completed from reference TRBV5-6 and TRBJ2-6, reads DAGVTQSPTHLIKTRGQQVTLRCSPKSGHDTVSWYQQALGQGPQFIFQYYEEEERQRGNFPDRFSGHQFPNYSSELNVNALLLGDSALYLCASSSRGAGANVLTFGAGSRLTVL.

This clonotype was recorded at least ten times. This sequence joins TRBV29-1 and TRBJ1-1, with TRBD1 matching 8 bases. After removal of 4 bases from V and 4 bases from J, the junction contained 5 bases not matched to a gene. Germline CDR1 SQVTM, CDR2 ANQGSEA. The length of the CDR3 is 13 residues. CDR3 amino acids: CSVGRQGATEAFF. CDR3 DNA: TGCAGCGTTGGGCGTCAGGGGGCCACTGAAGCTTTCTTT. Looking up the rest from reference TRBV29-1 and TRBJ1-1 gives the full variable domain: SAVISQKPSRDICQRGTSLTIQCQVDSQVTMMFWYRQQPGQSLTLIATANQGSEATYESGFVIDKFPISRPNLTFSTLTVSNMSPEDSSIYLCSVGRQGATEAFFGQGTRLTVV.

The genes are TRBV5-1 and TRBJ2-3; D is undetermined. Deletions cut 0 bases from V and 6 bases from J, with 11 bases between. The CDR3 totals 14 residues. Germline CDR1 and CDR2: SGHRS and YFSETQ. The CDR3: CASSLGSVADTQYF. CDR3 DNA: TGCGCCAGCAGCTTGGGGTCCGTGGCGGATACGCAGTATTTT.

This clonotype was observed many times. The V and J genes are TRBV12-3 or TRBV12-4 and TRBJ2-2; weak D call: TRBD2 (6 bases). The CDR3 loop spans 15 amino acids. Trimming shortened V by 4 bases and J by 1 base, and 10 bases separated the two germline ends. The CDR3 nucleotides read TGTGCCAGCAGTTGGGGTAGCGGGAACACCGGGGAGCTGTTTTTT. Its translation: CASSWGSGNTGELFF.

This clonotype was seen ten or more times. The chain uses TRBV5-1 and TRBJ1-1; D not certain. The CDR3 runs 13 residues. V lost 4 bases and J 4 bases, leaving 11 bases between the germline ends. The V gene's germline CDR1 is SGHRS and CDR2 YFSETQ. CDR3 sequence reads: CASSPLYRTEAFF. CDR3 bases: TGCGCCAGCAGCCCACTTTATCGCACTGAAGCTTTCTTT.

This clonotype was picked up many times. The chain combines TRBV30 with TRBJ2-7, with D unclear. This CDR3 region has 10 residues. Germline values: CDR1 GTSNPN, CDR2 SVGIG (reference sequence). Trimming cost V 1 base and J 4 bases, with 2 bases left between them. DNA of the CDR3: TGTGCCTGGAGTGGGTACGAGCAGTACTTC. Its protein product is CAWSGYEQYF.

This clonotype was detected ten times or more. The chain recombines TRBV7-3 with TRBJ2-3; no definite D call. The CDR3 contains 15 residues. Germline V lookup: CDR1 SGHTA, CDR2 FQGTGA. The V end lost 3 bases, the J end lost 4 bases, and 14 bases lay between the germline ends. CDR3 residues: CASSFALSMADTQYF. The CDR3 DNA sequence: TGTGCCAGCAGCTTCGCACTCTCAATGGCAGATACGCAGTATTTT.

This clonotype was observed at least ten times. The rearrangement joins TRBV12-3 or TRBV12-4 to TRBJ2-7; no reliable D call. The CDR3 totals 12 residues. Trimming stripped 4 bases from V and 4 bases from J, with 8 bases between. The CDR3 reads CASSWTLYEQYF. In DNA, the CDR3 is TGTGCCAGCAGTTGGACGCTTTACGAGCAGTACTTC.